The present entry profiles one T cell receptor (beta chain) with its context. The antigen is not known. The treatment was: roughly ten-day PBMC culture with coronavirus spike peptide pools or control peptides (ViraFEST assay). This sample was included in a study of vaccination and CD4 T cells after COVID-19. Points from the study as a whole: SARS-CoV-2-reactive clonotypes rose nonsignificantly, with the median going from approximately 21 to 40.

The study sequenced cultured CD4+ T cell DNA using the Oncomine TCR Beta short-read assay. It was from cultured CD4+ T cells that genomic DNA was extracted. Each CDR3 protein gets one entry after TCRdb re-called the PCR reads with MiXCR. The sample comprises more than 15,000 distinct CDR3 sequences, roughly 60% of which are singletons, and 9.5% to 13% rests with the top ten. The CDR3 runs 16 residues. Trimming pared 4 bases from V and 5 bases from J, leaving 24 bases between. Per the germline V gene, CDR1 is DFQATT and CDR2 is SNEGSKA (reference sequence). The sequenced sample consisted of CD4+ T cells from blood, cultured in vitro. The sequence was collected from a human donor who had recovered from COVID-19. The V and J genes are TRBV20-1 and TRBJ2-7; D possibly matches TRBD1 or TRBD2 (6 bases each). This CDR3 reads CSATRQGTPTYNEQYF. CDR3 DNA sequence: TGCAGTGCTACCCGTCAGGGGACTCCCACCTACAACGAGCAGTACTTC.